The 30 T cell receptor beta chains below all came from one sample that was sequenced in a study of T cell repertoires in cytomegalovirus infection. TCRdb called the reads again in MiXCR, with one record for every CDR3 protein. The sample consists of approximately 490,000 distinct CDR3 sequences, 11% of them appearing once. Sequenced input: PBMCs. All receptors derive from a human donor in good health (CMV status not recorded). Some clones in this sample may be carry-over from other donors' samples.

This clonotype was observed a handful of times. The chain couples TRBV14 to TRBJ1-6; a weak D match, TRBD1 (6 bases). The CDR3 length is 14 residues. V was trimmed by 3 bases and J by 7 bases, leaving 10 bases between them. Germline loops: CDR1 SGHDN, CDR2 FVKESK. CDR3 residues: CASSQTDRNSPLHF. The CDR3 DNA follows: TGTGCCAGCAGCCAGACTGACAGGAATTCACCCCTCCACTTT.

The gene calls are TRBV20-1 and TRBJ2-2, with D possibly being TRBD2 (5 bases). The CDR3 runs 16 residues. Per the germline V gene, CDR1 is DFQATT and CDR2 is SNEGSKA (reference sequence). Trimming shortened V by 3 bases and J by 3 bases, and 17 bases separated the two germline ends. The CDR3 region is CSASPALRADTGELFF. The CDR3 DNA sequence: TGCAGTGCTAGTCCCGCGTTGAGGGCGGACACCGGGGAGCTGTTTTTT.

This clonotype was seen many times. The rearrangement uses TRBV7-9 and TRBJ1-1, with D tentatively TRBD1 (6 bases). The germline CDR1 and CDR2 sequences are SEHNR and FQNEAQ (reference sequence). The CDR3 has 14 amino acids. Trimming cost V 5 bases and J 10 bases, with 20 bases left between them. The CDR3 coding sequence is TGTGCCAGCAGCACCGGGACACGGCGGGCCGGAGCTTTCTTT. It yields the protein CASSTGTRRAGAFF.

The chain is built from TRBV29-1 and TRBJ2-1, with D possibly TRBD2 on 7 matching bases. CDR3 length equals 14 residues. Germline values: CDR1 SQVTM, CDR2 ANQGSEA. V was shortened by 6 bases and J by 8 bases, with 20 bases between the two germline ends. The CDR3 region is CSVVGRGWRDEQFF. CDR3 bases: TGCAGCGTGGTGGGGAGGGGGTGGAGGGATGAGCAGTTCTTC.

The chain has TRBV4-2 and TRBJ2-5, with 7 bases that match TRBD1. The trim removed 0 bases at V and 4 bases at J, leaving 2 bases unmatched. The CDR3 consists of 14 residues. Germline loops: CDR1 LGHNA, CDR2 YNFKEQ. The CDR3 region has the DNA TGTGCCAGCAGCCAAGACCACAGGGGAGAGACCCAGTACTTC. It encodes CASSQDHRGETQYF.

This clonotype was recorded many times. Here the CDR3 DNA reads TGCAGTGCTAAGATGGGATCGAGCAATCAGCCCCAGCATTTT. It codes for CSAKMGSSNQPQHF. This sequence joins TRBV20-1 and TRBJ1-5; D is ambiguous. Per germline, CDR1 DFQATT and CDR2 SNEGSKA (reference sequence). V lost 4 bases and J 1 base, leaving 11 bases between the germline ends. CDR3 length equals 14 residues.

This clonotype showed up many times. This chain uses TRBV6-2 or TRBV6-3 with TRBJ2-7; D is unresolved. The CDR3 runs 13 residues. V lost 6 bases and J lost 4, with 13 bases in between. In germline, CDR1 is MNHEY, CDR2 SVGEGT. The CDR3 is CASSPRPRYEQYF. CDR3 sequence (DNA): TGTGCCAGCAGCCCCCGGCCTAGGTACGAGCAGTACTTC.

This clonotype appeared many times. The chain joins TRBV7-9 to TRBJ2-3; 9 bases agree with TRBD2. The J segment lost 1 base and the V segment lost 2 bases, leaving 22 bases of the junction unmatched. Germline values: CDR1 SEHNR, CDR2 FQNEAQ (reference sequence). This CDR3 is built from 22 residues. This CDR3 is CASSLPHHPGREGRKGTDTQYF. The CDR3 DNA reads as TGTGCCAGCAGCTTACCCCACCACCCCGGGCGGGAGGGCCGAAAAGGCACAGATACGCAGTATTTT.

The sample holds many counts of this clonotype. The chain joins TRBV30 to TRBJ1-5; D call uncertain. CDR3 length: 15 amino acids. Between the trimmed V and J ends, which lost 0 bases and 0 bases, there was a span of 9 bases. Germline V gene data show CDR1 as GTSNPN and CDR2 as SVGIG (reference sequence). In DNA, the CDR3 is TGTGCCTGGAGTGTAGGCGGCTATAGCAATCAGCCCCAGCATTTT. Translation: CAWSVGGYSNQPQHF.

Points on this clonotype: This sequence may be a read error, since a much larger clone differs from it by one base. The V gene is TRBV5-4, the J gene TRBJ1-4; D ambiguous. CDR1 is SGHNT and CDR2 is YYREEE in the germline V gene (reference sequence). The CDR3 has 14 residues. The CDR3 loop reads CASSMSATNEKLSF. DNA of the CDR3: TGTGCCAGCAGTATGAGTGCTACTAATGAAAAACTGTCTTTT. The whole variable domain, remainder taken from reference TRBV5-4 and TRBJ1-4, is ETGVTQSPTHLIKTRGQQVTLRCSSQSGHNTVSWYQQALGQGPQFIFQYYREEENGRGNFPPRFSGLQFPNYSSELNVNALELDDSALYLCASSMSATNEKLSFGSGTQLSVL.

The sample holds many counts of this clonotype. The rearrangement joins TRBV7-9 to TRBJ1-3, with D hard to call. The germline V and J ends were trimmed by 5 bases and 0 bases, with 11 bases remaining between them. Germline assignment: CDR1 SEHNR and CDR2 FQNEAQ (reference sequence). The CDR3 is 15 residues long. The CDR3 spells CASSRGRASGNTIYF. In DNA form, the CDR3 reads TGTGCCAGCAGCCGCGGCCGGGCCTCTGGAAACACCATATATTTT.

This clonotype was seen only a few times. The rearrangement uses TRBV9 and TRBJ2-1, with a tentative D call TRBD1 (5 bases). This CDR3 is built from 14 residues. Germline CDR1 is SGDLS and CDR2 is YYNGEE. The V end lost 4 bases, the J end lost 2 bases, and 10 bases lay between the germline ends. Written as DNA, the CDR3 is TGTGCCAGCAGCTTGCTAGGGGCCTACAATGAGCAGTTCTTC. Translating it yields CASSLLGAYNEQFF.

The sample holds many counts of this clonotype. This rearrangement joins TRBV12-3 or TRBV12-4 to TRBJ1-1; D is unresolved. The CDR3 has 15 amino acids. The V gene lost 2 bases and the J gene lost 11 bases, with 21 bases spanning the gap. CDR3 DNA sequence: TGTGCCAGCAGTTTACGACACATAAGTCCCGTTGTGGCTTTCTTT. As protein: CASSLRHISPVVAFF.

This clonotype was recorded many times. CDR3 sequence (DNA): TGTGCCAGCAGCGACCGGGCCGCCAGTCGCACAGATACGCAGTATTTT. Translated, it gives CASSDRAASRTDTQYF. The V call is TRBV7-6, the J call TRBJ2-3; D remains unclear. Trimming shortened V by 5 bases and J by 1 base, and 16 bases separated the two germline ends. CDR1 is SGHVS and CDR2 is FNYEAQ in the germline V gene. This CDR3 has 16 amino acids.

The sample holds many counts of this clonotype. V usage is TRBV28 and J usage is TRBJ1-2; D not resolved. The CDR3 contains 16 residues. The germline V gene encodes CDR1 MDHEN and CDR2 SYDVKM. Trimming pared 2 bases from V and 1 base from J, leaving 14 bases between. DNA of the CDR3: TGTGCCAGCAGTTTAGAGTTTGCAGGAAATAACTATGGCTACACCTTC. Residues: CASSLEFAGNNYGYTF.

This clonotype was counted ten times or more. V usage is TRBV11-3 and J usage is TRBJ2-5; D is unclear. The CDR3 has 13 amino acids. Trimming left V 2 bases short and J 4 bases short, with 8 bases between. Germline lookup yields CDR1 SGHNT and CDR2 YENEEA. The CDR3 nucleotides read TGTGCCAGCAGCTTAATCTTCGGAGAGACCCAGTACTTC. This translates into CASSLIFGETQYF.

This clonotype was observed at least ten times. This CDR3 reads CASSQVGNSGGLPYNEQFF. CDR3 bases: TGCGCCAGCAGCCAAGTTGGGAATAGCGGGGGGCTCCCCTACAATGAGCAGTTCTTC. The rearrangement joins TRBV4-1 to TRBJ2-1; 10 bases map to TRBD2. The germline V gene has CDR1 MGHRA and CDR2 YSYEKL. The CDR3 length is 19 residues. Trimming cost V 1 base and J 2 bases; bases outside gene matches: 11.

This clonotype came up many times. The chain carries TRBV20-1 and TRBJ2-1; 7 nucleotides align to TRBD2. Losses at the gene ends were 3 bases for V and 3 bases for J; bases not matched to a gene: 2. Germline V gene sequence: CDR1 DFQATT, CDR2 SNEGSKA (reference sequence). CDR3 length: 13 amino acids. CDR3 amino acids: CSARRELYNEQFF. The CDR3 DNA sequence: TGCAGTGCTAGGCGGGAGCTCTACAATGAGCAGTTCTTC.

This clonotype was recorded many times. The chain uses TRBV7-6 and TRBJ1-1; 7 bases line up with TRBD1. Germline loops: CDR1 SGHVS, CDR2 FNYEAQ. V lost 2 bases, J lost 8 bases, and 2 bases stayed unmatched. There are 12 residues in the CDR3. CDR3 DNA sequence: TGTGCCAGCAGCTTAAACAGGGGCGAAGCTTTCTTT. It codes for CASSLNRGEAFF.

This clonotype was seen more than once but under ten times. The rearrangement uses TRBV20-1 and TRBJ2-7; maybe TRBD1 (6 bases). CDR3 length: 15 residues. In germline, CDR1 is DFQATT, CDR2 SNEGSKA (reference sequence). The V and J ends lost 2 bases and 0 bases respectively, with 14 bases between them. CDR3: CSARNRDGLSYEQYF. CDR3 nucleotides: TGCAGTGCTAGAAACAGGGACGGCCTCTCCTACGAGCAGTACTTC.

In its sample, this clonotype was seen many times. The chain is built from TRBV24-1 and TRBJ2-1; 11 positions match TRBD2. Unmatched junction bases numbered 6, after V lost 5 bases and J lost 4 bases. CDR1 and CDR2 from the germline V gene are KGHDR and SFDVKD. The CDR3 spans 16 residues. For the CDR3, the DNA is TGTGCCACCAGTGGGATAACTAGCGGGAGTTACAATGAGCAGTTCTTC. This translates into CATSGITSGSYNEQFF.

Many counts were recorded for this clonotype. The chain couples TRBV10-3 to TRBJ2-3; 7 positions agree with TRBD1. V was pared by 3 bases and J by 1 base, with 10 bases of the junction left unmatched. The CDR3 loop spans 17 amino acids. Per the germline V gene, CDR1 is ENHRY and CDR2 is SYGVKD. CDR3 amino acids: CAISDYDGQAGTDTQYF. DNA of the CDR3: TGTGCCATCAGTGACTACGATGGACAGGCTGGCACAGATACGCAGTATTTT.

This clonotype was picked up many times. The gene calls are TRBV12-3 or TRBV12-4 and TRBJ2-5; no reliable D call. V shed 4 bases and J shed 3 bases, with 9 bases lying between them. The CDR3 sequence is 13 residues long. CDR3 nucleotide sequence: TGTGCCAGCAGTTGGGCGGCCAAAGAGACCCAGTACTTC. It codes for CASSWAAKETQYF.

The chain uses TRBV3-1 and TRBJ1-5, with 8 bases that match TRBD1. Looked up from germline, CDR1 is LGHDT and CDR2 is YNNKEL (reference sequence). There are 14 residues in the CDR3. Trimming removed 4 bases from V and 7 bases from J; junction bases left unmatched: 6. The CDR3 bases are TGTGCCAGCAGCCTGGGACAGGTCGGACAGCCCCAGCATTTT. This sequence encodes CASSLGQVGQPQHF.

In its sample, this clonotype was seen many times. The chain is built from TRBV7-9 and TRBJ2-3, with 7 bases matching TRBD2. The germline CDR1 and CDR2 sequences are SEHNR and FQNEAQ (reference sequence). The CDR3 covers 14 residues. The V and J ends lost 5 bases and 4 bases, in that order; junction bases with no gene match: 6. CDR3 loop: CASSPRGLADTQYF. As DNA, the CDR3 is TGTGCCAGCAGCCCCCGAGGACTAGCAGATACGCAGTATTTT. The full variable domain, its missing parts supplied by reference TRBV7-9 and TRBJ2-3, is DTGVSQNPRHKITKRGQNVTFRCDPISEHNRLYWYRQTLGQGPEFLTYFQNEAQLEKSRLLSDRFSAERPKGSFSTLEIQRTEQGDSAMYLCASSPRGLADTQYFGPGTRLTVL.

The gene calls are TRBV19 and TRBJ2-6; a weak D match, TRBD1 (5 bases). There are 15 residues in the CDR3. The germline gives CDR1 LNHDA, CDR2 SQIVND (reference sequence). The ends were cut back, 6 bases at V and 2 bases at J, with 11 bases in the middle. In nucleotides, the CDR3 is TGTGCCAGTAGAATACCAGGGACTGGGGCCAACGTCCTGACTTTC. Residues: CASRIPGTGANVLTF.

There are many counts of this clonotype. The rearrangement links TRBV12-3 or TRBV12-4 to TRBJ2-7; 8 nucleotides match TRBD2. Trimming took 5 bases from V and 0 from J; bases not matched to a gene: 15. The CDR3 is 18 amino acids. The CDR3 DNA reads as TGTGCCAGCAGTAGCGGGAGAAAGTCCCTCTCCTTCTCCTACGAGCAGTACTTC. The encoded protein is CASSSGRKSLSFSYEQYF.

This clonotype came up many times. This CDR3 reads CASSYTGAYNYGYTF. The CDR3 coding sequence is TGTGCCAGCAGTTACACAGGGGCCTATAACTATGGCTACACCTTC. The rearrangement joins TRBV6-5 to TRBJ1-2; 7 nucleotides line up with TRBD1. J gave up 1 base and V 2 bases, and 4 bases lay outside the gene matches. This CDR3 region has 15 residues. Germline V gene sequence: CDR1 MNHEY, CDR2 SVGAGI.

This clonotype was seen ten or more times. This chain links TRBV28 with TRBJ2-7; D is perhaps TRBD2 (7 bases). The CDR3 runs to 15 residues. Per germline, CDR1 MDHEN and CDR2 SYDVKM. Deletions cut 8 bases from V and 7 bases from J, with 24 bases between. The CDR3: CASSGGSRAPGEQYF. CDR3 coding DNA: TGTGCCAGCTCGGGGGGCTCAAGGGCACCGGGGGAGCAGTACTTC.

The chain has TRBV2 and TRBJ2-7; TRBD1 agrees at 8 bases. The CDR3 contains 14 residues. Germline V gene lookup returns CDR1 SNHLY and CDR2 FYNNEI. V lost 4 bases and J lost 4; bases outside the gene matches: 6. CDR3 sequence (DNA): TGTGCCAGCAGTGGGACAGGGTTCGAGTACGAGCAGTACTTC. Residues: CASSGTGFEYEQYF.